This T cell receptor (beta chain) is drawn from a study of blood T cell repertoires in COVID-19. The table came from immunoSEQ multiplex PCR; TCRdb's copy has only in-frame clones and leaves some out. The table lists 70,000 or so clones, around nine tenths of them singletons. Losses at the gene ends were 5 bases for V and 5 bases for J; bases not matched to a gene: 8. The CDR3 runs to 15 residues. Germline assignment: CDR1 LNHDA and CDR2 SQIVND (reference sequence). The chain couples TRBV19 to TRBJ1-1; 10 positions match TRBD1. This TCR derives from a woman younger than 30 with acute or convalescent COVID-19. The sample was peripheral blood. The CDR3 coding sequence is TGTGCCAGTAGTCCCCAGACAGGGGGCTCTACTGAAGCTTTCTTT. It translates to CASSPQTGGSTEAFF.